This note documents a single T cell receptor (beta chain) sequence. Which antigen it targets is not known. There are no base qualities to consult, and no much larger clone falls within one base. For the CD8 naive samples, CD45RO-negative cells were positively selected for CCR7, yielding a CD45RA+CCR7+ population from which TemRA cells were excluded. The donors were healthy, HIV-negative adults with no recently reported acute infections or vaccinations. Every donor was a Caucasian adult residing in Nashville, Tennessee, USA. Blood was collected by leukapheresis, and PBMCs were isolated by Ficoll-Histopaque density gradient centrifugation and then cryopreserved in liquid nitrogen vapor phase. Analytical flow cytometry was used to check the purity and quantity of each magnetically sorted T cell population. Genomic DNA was isolated from each sorted fraction and quantified by UV absorbance on a Nanodrop 2000c.

This specimen comes from a study of shared clonotypes between healthy human individuals (TCRdb year 2020). Context from the whole study: The cohort comprised two women and a few men aged 18 to 49 years. For each donor, three plates each were used for CD4 naive and CD4 memory, two plates were used for CD8 naive, and one plate was used for CD8 memory. To estimate repertoire size and how much clonotype sharing occurs between individuals, the study deeply sequenced the blood TCR repertoires of about 5 healthy adults. To increase sequencing depth and limit assay-specific biases, TCR repertoire library preparation and sequencing were carried out by different laboratories using diverse techniques. Leukapheresis yielded between about 0.94 and 8.9 billion PBMCs per donor.

Including cysteine and phenylalanine, the CDR3 has 14 amino acids. Kept here is only the CDR3 DNA, which spans 42 bases and is read in frame from base 1. Relative to germline, V is 0 bases shorter and J is 4 bases shorter, with 11 bases between their ends. Via the germline V gene (reference sequence), CDR1 is GTSNPN and CDR2 SVGIG. General conclusions and limits of the study: Pairwise subsampling led to the expectation that sequencing depth would affect the degree of clonotype sharing among donors. Naive subsets generally had larger estimated clonotype richness than memory subsets. Because the study included a small number of donors, the genetic and exposure-history diversity represented was limited. Incomplete sequencing was indicated by rarefaction of sorted-subset datasets, despite the large sequencing depth. Across a handful of donors, roughly 5% of naive CD4, approximately 4% of naive CD8, 2.3% of memory CD4, and about 0.4% of memory CD8 clonotypes were shared. Higher generation probabilities were observed for clonotypes shared by all four sorted-subset donors than for non-shared clonotypes. Sampling was limited to blood, and TCR repertoires in tissue likely differ from TCR repertoires in blood.

Using the deep immunoSEQ assay, multiplex PCR amplified TCR CDR3 regions from genomic DNA. Extracted genomic DNA from each cell subset was spread evenly across all wells of several immunoSEQ 96-well plates, with each plate serving as a replicate. For sorted subsets, 200 to 250 ng of genomic DNA, equivalent to some 30,000 T cell genomes, went into each replicate PCR. Purified libraries were quantified with a Qubit 3.0 fluorometer, sized on a Bioanalyzer 2100, and re-quantified with the KAPA Library Quantification kit. A separate single-read 150-cycle Illumina NextSeq 550 flow cell was used to sequence each immunoSEQ 96-well plate. As for the original processing: Because the immunoSEQ output held only junctional sequences and lacked quality scores, the filtering could not match the filtering applied to full-length reads. Sequences were annotated with PyIR, a Python wrapper for IgBLAST v1.9, using IMGT germline references to assign V/J genes and CDR3. Reads were removed for weak V/J assignments (E-value above 1e-6), missing CDR3, stop codons, out-of-frame junctions, or ambiguous translated residues. V3J clonotypes were defined as sequences sharing the same inferred V gene, J gene, and CDR3 amino acid sequence. To compute the percentage overlap between repertoires, the number of shared unique clonotypes was divided by the size of the smaller repertoire. Repertoire richness was assessed with RTK rarefaction, the Chao1 estimator, and Recon v2.1 estimates of unobserved clonotypes. For all TCRbeta clonotypes obtained by the gDNA method from several donors, generation probabilities were computed with OLGA. TCRdb re-hosts the immuneACCESS table, in-frame sequences only. Its copies lack some clones; in the studies checked, an unresolved V gene accounts for under half of them, and the cause for the rest is not known. V and J calls and clone size are copied from that table; D and trimming were computed from the DNA. Within this sample are some 2 million clones, with about 95% of them counted one time only. The ten largest clones take up roughly 1% of the sample.

The material sequenced was naive CD8+ T cells sorted from blood. The cell subset or site label for this specimen denotes: CD45RA+CCR7+. The sequence links TRBV30 to TRBJ2-3, with no confident D gene call. The sequence was collected from a man in his late teens or twenties in good health. The DNA sequence reads TGTGCCTGGAGTGTAGGAAGTAGCTCAGATACGCAGTATTTT. This translates into CAWSVGSSSDTQYF. Extended through the reference TRBV30 and TRBJ2-3 proteins, this CDR3 yields the full variable domain: SQTIHQWPATLVQPVGSPLSLECTVEGTSNPNLYWYRQAAGRGLQLLFYSVGIGQISSEVPQNLSASRPQDRQFILSSKKLLLSDSGFYLCAWSVGSSSDTQYFGPGTRLTVL.